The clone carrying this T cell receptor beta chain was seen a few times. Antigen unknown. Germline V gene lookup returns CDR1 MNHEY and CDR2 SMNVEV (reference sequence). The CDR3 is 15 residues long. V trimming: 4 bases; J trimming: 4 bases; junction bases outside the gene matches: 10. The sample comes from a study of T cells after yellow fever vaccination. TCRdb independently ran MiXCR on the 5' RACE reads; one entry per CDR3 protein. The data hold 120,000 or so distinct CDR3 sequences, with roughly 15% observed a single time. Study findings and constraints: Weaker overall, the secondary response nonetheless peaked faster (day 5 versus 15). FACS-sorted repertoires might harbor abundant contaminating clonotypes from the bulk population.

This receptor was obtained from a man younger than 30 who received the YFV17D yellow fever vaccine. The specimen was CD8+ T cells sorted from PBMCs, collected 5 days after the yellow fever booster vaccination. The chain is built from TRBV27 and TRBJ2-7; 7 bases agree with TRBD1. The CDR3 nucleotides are TGTGCCAGCAGTTACTCGACAGGGCCTGGTTACGAGCAGTACTTC. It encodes CASSYSTGPGYEQYF.